This entry is about one T cell receptor beta chain. Its antigen is unknown. The primer mix had 60 Vbeta and 13 Jbeta primers. Sequenced by immunoSEQ multiplex PCR; TCRdb stores in-frame clones only, minus some. Found here are under 200,000 clones; the top ten clones hold under 6.5%. The entry originates in a study of cytomegalovirus exposure and HLA in healthy donors. Germline assignment: CDR1 SNHLY and CDR2 FYNNEI. This CDR3 is built from 13 residues. V shed 11 bases and J shed 4 bases, with 14 bases lying between them. General study results and limits: Indistinguishable V segments such as TRBV6-2 and TRBV6-3 were excluded.

Material: PBMCs. This chain links TRBV2 with TRBJ1-4; D uncertain. The receptor's source is a young man in good health and CMV-seronegative. This CDR3 reads CAARLNGNEKLFF. The CDR3 region has the DNA TGTGCCGCGAGGTTGAATGGTAATGAAAAACTGTTTTTT. Full variable domain (outside the CDR3, taken from reference TRBV2 and TRBJ1-4): EPEVTQTPSHQVTQMGQEVILRCVPISNHLYFYWYRQILGQKVEFLVSFYNNEISEKSEIFDDQFSVERPDGSNFTLKIRSTKLEDSAMYFCAARLNGNEKLFFGSGTQLSVL.